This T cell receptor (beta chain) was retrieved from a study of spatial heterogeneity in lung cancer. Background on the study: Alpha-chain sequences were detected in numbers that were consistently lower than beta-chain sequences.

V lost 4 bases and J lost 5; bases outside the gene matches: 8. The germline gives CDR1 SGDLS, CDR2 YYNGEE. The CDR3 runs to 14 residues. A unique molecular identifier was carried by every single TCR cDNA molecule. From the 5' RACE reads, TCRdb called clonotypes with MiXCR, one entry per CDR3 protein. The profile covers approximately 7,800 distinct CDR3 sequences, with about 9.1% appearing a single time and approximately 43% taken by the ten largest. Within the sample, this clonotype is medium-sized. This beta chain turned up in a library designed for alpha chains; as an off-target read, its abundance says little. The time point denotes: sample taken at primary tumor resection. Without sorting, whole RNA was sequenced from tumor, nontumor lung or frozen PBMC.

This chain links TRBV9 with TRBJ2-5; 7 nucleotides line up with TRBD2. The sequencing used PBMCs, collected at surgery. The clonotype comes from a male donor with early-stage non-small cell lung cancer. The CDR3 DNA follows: TGTGCCAGCAGCCCATCAGGGAGGGACGAGACCCAGTACTTC. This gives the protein CASSPSGRDETQYF.